The clone carrying this T cell receptor beta chain has a handful of counts. Germline V gene data show CDR1 as ENHRY and CDR2 as SYGVKD. The J segment lost 3 bases and the V segment lost 10 bases, leaving 8 bases of the junction unmatched. The length of the CDR3 is 13 residues. The entry originates in a study of human T cells and chemical hapten exposure. In TCRdb, the RACE reads were re-called with MiXCR into one record per CDR3 protein. The top ten clones hold 2.6% of a sample with 300,000 to 450,000 distinct CDR3 sequences, about 5.1% of them seen once. Time point defined: pre-sensitization, week 0. Sample treatment: therapeutic diphenylcyclopropenone sensitization with weekly scalp DPC.

This chain uses TRBV10-3 with TRBJ1-1, with 7 bases matching TRBD1. The clonotype comes from a woman in her forties or fifties with alopecia areata. Some clones in this sample may be carry-over from other donors' samples. This specimen was whole blood, taken in connection with sensitization to the hapten diphenylcyclopropenone (DPC). CDR3 in DNA: TGTGCCACCCAAGCCAGGGGGGACACTGAAGCTTTCTTT. It yields the protein CATQARGDTEAFF.